The source of this TCR beta chain is a study of blood T cell repertoires in COVID-19. The table came from immunoSEQ multiplex PCR; TCRdb's copy has only in-frame clones and leaves some out. This table has approximately 230,000 clones, 85% to 90% appearing once. There are 12 residues in the CDR3. Germline V CDR1 and CDR2: SGDLS, YYNGEE. V shed 2 bases and J shed 7 bases, with 8 bases lying between them. The TCR comes from a man in his forties or fifties who had recovered from COVID-19. The V gene is TRBV9, the J gene TRBJ2-3; tentative D call: TRBD1 (5 bases). Sequences were obtained from PBMCs or T cells enriched from blood (not recorded which). CDR3 nucleotide sequence: TGTGCCAGCAGCGTGACAGAAAATACGCAGTATTTT. This sequence encodes CASSVTENTQYF.